Each of the 7 T cell receptor beta chains below was sequenced from the same sample in a study of CD8+CD57+ T cells in acquired aplastic anemia. In patients chosen for sequencing, flow cytometry had shown CD8+CD57+ cell expansion. TCR beta VDJ combinations and CDR3 sequences were profiled from genomic DNA. TCRdb processed the reads anew with MiXCR; each CDR3 protein has one entry. The data show 310,000 or so distinct CDR3 sequences, under 60% seen once. The sequencing sample was made of sorted CD4+, CD8+, or CD8+CD57+ T cells (not recorded which) from PBMCs. These receptors were obtained from a human donor with aplastic anemia.

The V and J genes are TRBV27 and TRBJ2-1; 11 nucleotides agree with TRBD2. V dropped 4 bases and J dropped 4; count of bases not matched to a gene: 12. The germline V gene has CDR1 MNHEY and CDR2 SMNVEV (reference sequence). This CDR3 is 18 amino acids long. The CDR3 reads CASSWKLLGTSGYNEQFF. CDR3 nucleotide sequence: TGTGCCAGCAGTTGGAAGCTGCTTGGGACTAGCGGATACAATGAGCAGTTCTTC.

In DNA form, the CDR3 reads TGTGCCAGCACTAAACCGGGAGTCATCAACGAGCAGTACTTC. It specifies CASTKPGVINEQYF. The chain recombines TRBV7-2 with TRBJ2-7; a weak D match, TRBD2 (6 bases). Germline V gene lookup returns CDR1 SGHTA and CDR2 FQGNSA. V lost 7 bases to trimming and J lost 5 bases, with 18 bases between them. This CDR3 spans 14 amino acids.

This chain connects TRBV6-6 to TRBJ2-7, with unresolved D. The CDR3 is 12 amino acids. Germline assignment: CDR1 MNHNY and CDR2 SVGAGI (reference sequence). Trimming removed 0 bases from V and 6 bases from J, with 6 bases in between. The chain's CDR3 is CASSYSTREQYF. CDR3 nucleotide sequence: TGTGCCAGCAGTTACTCGACGCGCGAGCAGTACTTC.

The chain carries TRBV9 and TRBJ2-1; D is possibly TRBD2 (5 bases). Germline V gene sequence: CDR1 SGDLS, CDR2 YYNGEE. V lost 3 bases and J 4 bases, leaving 14 bases between the germline ends. The CDR3 contains 15 residues. For the CDR3, the DNA is TGTGCCAGCAGCGGGACTCTAACGGCATACAATGAGCAGTTCTTC. It translates to CASSGTLTAYNEQFF.

The chain carries TRBV20-1 and TRBJ2-7, with D uncertain. This CDR3 contains 15 residues. V lost 0 bases and J lost 3, with 15 bases in between. Germline V gene lookup returns CDR1 DFQATT and CDR2 SNEGSKA (reference sequence). DNA for the CDR3: TGCAGTGCTAGAGATTTAAGAGAAAGTTACTACGAGCAGTACTTC. This translates into CSARDLRESYYEQYF.

There are many counts of this clonotype. The rearrangement links TRBV4-1 to TRBJ1-6; D possibly corresponds to TRBD1 (6 bases). The V gene's germline CDR1 is MGHRA and CDR2 YSYEKL. The CDR3 has 16 residues. V lost 2 bases to trimming and J lost 13 bases, with 21 bases between them. The CDR3 is CASSQPDEGVLRPLHF. In nucleotides, the CDR3 is TGCGCCAGCAGCCAACCCGACGAGGGGGTCTTGAGGCCCCTCCACTTT.

This rearrangement joins TRBV7-8 to TRBJ2-7, with D tentatively TRBD2 (6 bases). Germline CDR1 and CDR2: SGHVS and FQNEAQ. There are 15 residues in the CDR3. Trimming removed 0 bases from V and 4 bases from J, with 13 bases in between. The CDR3 loop is CASSLAQGGRYEQYF. CDR3 in DNA: TGTGCCAGCAGCTTAGCGCAGGGAGGACGATACGAGCAGTACTTC.